Listed here is a single T cell receptor (beta chain). What it binds is unknown. Researchers ran eight separate cDNA reactions for each sample. TCRdb re-called the 5' RACE reads and gives one entry per CDR3 protein, without DNA. The sample table includes approximately 420,000 distinct CDR3 sequences. This sample is drawn from a study of monozygotic twins with inflammatory bowel disease. Points from the study as a whole: Added variability in patient repertoires may stem from differing immunosuppressive treatments. Versus healthy twins, IBD patients showed fewer clonotypes shared with others, especially with disease activity.

CDR3 length: 15 amino acids. Germline lookup yields CDR1 SGDLS and CDR2 YYNGEE. The source material was blood. J is TRBJ2-3 and V is TRBV9; there is no DNA to check the TCRdb D call of TRBD2. This clonotype was sampled from a human donor with ulcerative colitis or Crohn's disease, or a healthy co-twin of an affected twin (not recorded which). CDR3 residues: CASSPRLVSTDTQYF. The full variable domain, rest sourced from reference TRBV9 and TRBJ2-3, is DSGVTQTPKHLITATGQRVTLRCSPRSGDLSVYWYQQSLDQGLQFLIQYYNGEERAKGNILERFSAQQFPDLHSELNLSSLELGDSALYFCASSPRLVSTDTQYFGPGTRLTVL.